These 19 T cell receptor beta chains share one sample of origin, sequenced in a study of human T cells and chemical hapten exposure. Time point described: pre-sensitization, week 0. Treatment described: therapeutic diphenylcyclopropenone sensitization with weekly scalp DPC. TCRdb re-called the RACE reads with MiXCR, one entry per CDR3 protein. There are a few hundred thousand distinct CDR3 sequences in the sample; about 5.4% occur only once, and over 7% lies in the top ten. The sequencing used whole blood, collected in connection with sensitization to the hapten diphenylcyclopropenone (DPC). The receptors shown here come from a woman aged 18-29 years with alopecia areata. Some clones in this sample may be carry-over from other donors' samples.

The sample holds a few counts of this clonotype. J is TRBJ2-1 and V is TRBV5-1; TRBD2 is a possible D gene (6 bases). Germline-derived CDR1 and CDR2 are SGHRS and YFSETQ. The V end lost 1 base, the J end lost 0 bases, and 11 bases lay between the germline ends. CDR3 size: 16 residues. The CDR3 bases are TGCGCCAGCAGCTTGTCCCGGGGGAGCTCCTACAATGAGCAGTTCTTC. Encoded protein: CASSLSRGSSYNEQFF.

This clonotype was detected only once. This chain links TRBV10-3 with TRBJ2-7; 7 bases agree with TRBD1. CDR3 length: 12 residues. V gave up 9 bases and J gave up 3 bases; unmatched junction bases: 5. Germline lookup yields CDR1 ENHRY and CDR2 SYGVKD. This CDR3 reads CAIKGQYYEQYF. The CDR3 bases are TGTGCCATTAAGGGACAGTACTACGAGCAGTACTTC.

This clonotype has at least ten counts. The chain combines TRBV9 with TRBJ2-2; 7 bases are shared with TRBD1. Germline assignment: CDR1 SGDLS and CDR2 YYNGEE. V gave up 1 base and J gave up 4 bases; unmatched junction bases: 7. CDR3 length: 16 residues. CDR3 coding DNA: TGTGCCAGCAGCGTATCTACAGGGGCCGGCACCGGGGAGCTGTTTTTT. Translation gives CASSVSTGAGTGELFF.

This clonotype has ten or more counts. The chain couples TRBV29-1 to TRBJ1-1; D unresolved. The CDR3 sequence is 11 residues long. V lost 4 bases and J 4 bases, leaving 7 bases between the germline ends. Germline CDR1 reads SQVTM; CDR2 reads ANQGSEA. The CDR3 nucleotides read TGCAGCGTTGGCAGAGCCACTGAAGCTTTCTTT. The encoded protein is CSVGRATEAFF.

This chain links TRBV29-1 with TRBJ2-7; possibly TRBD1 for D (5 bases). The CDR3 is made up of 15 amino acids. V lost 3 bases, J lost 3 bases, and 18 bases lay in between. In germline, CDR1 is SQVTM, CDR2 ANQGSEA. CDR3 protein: CSVELQGLISYEQYF. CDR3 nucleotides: TGCAGCGTTGAGCTTCAGGGCCTTATTAGCTACGAGCAGTACTTC.

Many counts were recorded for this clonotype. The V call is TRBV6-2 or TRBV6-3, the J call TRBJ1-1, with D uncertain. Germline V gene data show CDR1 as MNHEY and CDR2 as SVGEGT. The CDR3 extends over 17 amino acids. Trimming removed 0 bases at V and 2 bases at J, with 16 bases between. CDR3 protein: CASSYSRSDKVNTEAFF. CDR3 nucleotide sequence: TGTGCCAGCAGTTACTCTCGCAGCGACAAAGTAAACACTGAAGCTTTCTTT.

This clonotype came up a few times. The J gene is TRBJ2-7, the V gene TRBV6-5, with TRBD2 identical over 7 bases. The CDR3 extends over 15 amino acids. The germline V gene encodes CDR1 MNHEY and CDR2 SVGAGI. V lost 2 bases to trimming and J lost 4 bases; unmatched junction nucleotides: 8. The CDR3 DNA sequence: TGTGCCAGCAGTTACGGGCGGGGGAACCGTTACGAGCAGTACTTC. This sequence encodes CASSYGRGNRYEQYF.

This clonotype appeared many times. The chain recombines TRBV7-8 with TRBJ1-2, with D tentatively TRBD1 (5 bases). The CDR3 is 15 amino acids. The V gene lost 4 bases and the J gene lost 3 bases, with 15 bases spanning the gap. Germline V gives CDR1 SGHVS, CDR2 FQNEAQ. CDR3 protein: CASSWLTASDYGYTF. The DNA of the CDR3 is TGTGCCAGCAGCTGGCTGACAGCCTCCGACTATGGCTACACCTTC.

In nucleotides, the CDR3 is TGTGCCAGCAGTTTAGCGTATGGACACCACTATGGCTACACCTTC. Protein: CASSLAYGHHYGYTF. The V and J genes are TRBV12-3 or TRBV12-4 and TRBJ1-2, with D possibly matching TRBD1 (5 bases). V lost 0 bases and J lost 3, with 11 bases in between. The CDR3 consists of 15 residues.

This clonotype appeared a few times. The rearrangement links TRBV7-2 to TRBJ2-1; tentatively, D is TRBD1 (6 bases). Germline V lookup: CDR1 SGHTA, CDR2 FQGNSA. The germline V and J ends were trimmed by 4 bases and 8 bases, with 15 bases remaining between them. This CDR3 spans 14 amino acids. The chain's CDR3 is CASSSRGPRDEQFF. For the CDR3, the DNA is TGTGCCAGCAGCTCCAGGGGCCCTCGGGATGAGCAGTTCTTC.

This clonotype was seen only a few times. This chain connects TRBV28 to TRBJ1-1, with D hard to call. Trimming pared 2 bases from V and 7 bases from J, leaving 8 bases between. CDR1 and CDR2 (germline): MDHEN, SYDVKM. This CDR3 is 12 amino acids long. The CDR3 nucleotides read TGTGCCAGCAGTTTAACAGCCTTTGAAGCTTTCTTT. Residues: CASSLTAFEAFF.

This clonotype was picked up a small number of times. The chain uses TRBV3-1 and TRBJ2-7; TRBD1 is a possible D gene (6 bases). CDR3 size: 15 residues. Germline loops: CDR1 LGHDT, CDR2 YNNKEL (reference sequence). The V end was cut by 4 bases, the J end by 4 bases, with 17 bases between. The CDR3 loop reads CASSPGVTAYYEQYF. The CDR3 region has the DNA TGTGCCAGCAGCCCAGGGGTGACAGCCTATTACGAGCAGTACTTC.

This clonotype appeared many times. The chain's CDR3 is CASSPSSGASTDTQYF. CDR3 bases: TGTGCCAGCAGCCCATCTAGCGGGGCTAGCACAGATACGCAGTATTTT. The rearrangement joins TRBV7-8 to TRBJ2-3; 9 nucleotides match TRBD2. CDR3 length equals 16 residues. CDR1 is SGHVS and CDR2 is FQNEAQ in the germline V gene. The trim removed 5 bases at V and 0 bases at J, leaving 6 bases unmatched.

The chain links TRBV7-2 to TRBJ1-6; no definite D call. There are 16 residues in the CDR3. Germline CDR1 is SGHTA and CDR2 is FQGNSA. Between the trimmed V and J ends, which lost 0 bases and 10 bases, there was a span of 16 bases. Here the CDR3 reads CASSLATPMNGSPLHF. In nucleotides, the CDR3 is TGTGCCAGCAGCTTAGCAACACCGATGAATGGGTCACCCCTCCACTTT.

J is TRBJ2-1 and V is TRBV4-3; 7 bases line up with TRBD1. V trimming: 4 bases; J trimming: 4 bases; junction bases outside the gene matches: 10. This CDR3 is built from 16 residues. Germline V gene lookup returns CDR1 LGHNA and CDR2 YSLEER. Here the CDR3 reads CASSPWSGTAYNEQFF. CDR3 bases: TGCGCCAGCAGCCCCTGGTCCGGGACAGCTTACAATGAGCAGTTCTTC.

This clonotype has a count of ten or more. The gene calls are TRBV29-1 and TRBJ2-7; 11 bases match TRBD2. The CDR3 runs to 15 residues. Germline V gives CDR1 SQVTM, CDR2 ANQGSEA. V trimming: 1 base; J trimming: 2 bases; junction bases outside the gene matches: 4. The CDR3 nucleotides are TGCAGCGTTGAAGGGGGGGGACTAGCGGCCTACGAGCAGTACTTC. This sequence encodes CSVEGGGLAAYEQYF.

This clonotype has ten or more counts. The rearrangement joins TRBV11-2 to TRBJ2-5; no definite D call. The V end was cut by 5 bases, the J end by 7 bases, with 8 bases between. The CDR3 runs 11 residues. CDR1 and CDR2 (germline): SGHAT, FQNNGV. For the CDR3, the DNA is TGTGCCAGCAGCCTAACCGTGACCCAGTACTTC. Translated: CASSLTVTQYF.

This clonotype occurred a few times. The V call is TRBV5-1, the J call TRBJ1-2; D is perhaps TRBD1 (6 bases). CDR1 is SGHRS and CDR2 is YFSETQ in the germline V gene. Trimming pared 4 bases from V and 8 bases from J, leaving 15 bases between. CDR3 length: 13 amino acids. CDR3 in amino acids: CASSEDRNGGYTF. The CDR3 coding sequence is TGCGCCAGCAGCGAGGACAGAAACGGGGGCTACACCTTC.

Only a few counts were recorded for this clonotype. This CDR3 reads CASSYGMGWNTEAFF. The CDR3 bases are TGTGCCAGCAGTTACGGTATGGGATGGAACACTGAAGCTTTCTTT. The chain joins TRBV6-6 to TRBJ1-1; no clear D gene. This CDR3 is 15 amino acids long. Per germline, CDR1 MNHNY and CDR2 SVGAGI (reference sequence). V gave up 2 bases and J gave up 1 base, with 11 bases separating them.